This TCR beta chain was sequenced in a study of identical twins. CDR1 is LGHNT, CDR2 FRNRAP, per germline. The CDR3 is 18 residues long. The V end lost 6 bases, the J end lost 8 bases, and 28 bases lay between the germline ends. In this sample, this clonotype turned up a few times. Its antigen is not known. Whole-study results and caveats: Twin sharing of out-of-frame TCR alpha was underestimated by models in monozygotic pairs.

TCRdb recomputed calls from the 5' RACE reads with MiXCR, one row per CDR3 protein. The sample shows hundreds of thousands of distinct CDR3 sequences, around 8.3% of them seen only once. This sample was shared with a second study, whose subject was yellow fever vaccine responses in identical twins.

The genes are TRBV12-5 and TRBJ1-4; D possibly corresponds to TRBD1 (6 bases). The sequencing input was PBMCs. This clonotype originated in a young woman in good health. The CDR3, as DNA: TGTGCTAGTGGGTCGAGGGACACATATCAATCCTGGGAGGAAAAACTGTTTTTT. Residues: CASGSRDTYQSWEEKLFF. Based on the CDR3 plus reference TRBV12-5 and TRBJ1-4, the full variable domain is DARVTQTPRHKVTEMGQEVTMRCQPILGHNTVFWYRQTMMQGLELLAYFRNRAPLDDSGMPKDRFSAEMPDATLATLKIQPSEPRDSAVYFCASGSRDTYQSWEEKLFFGSGTQLSVL.